The rows below give T cell receptor beta chains drawn from one sample of a study of OX40 agonist ivuxolimab in advanced cancers. Profiling relied on immunoSEQ multiplex PCR, and the TCRdb table lists in-frame clones only, not all of them. The table lists tens of thousands of clones, over 65% of them singletons. Sequenced material: CD4+ or CD8+ T cells sorted from blood, taken in a trial of the OX40 agonist ivuxolimab. Source of these receptors: an adult with an advanced solid tumor such as melanoma, head and neck, liver or kidney cancer. CDR3s include the opening cysteine and the closing phenylalanine or tryptophan. The order of the fields is V gene, J gene, clone size, D gene, CDR3 protein, CDR3 DNA. The D gene is left open where the match is weak. Rows may omit the clone size; those that give it use once, few, many or a size class.

TRBV11-3,TRBJ2-2,.,.,CASSLGEVGELFF,TGTGCCAGCAGCTTAGGCGAGGTCGGGGAGCTGTTTTTT
TRBV29-1,TRBJ1-2,.,.,CSVEDPANYGYTF,TGCAGCGTTGAAGATCCGGCTAACTATGGCTACACCTTC
TRBV28,TRBJ2-7,.,.,CASSYDPEGSGEQYF,TGTGCCAGCAGTTACGATCCTGAAGGGTCCGGGGAGCAGTACTTC
TRBV28,TRBJ1-2,.,.,CASSLTVSRGYTF,TGTGCCAGCAGTTTGACAGTATCTCGTGGCTACACCTTC
TRBV5-6,TRBJ1-2,.,TRBD1,CASSLQGKDGYTF,TGTGCCAGCAGCCTACAGGGGAAGGATGGCTACACCTTC
TRBV7-8,TRBJ2-4,.,TRBD2,CASSVTSGSRDIQYF,TGTGCCAGCAGTGTGACTAGCGGGAGTCGAGACATTCAGTACTTC
TRBV9,TRBJ2-5,.,TRBD1,CASSVEAGGRETQYF,TGTGCCAGCAGCGTAGAGGCAGGGGGACGAGAGACCCAGTACTTC
TRBV4-1,TRBJ2-7,.,TRBD1,CASSQAGTGSGEQYF,TGCGCCAGCAGCCAGGCCGGGACAGGGTCCGGTGAGCAGTACTTC
TRBV5-1,TRBJ2-3,once,.,CASTLGGSSTDTQYF,TGCGCCAGCACCCTGGGGGGTTCTTCGACAGATACGCAGTATTTT
TRBV7-9,TRBJ1-1,.,TRBD1,CASSHFTGAGTEAFF,TGTGCCAGCAGCCACTTTACAGGGGCGGGTACTGAAGCTTTCTTT
TRBV5-1,TRBJ2-7,.,TRBD1,CASSLATGQGREQYF,TGCGCCAGCAGCTTGGCCACGGGACAGGGGAGGGAGCAGTACTTC
TRBV7-9,TRBJ2-1,.,TRBD2,CASSPPGTSGNEQFF,TGTGCCAGCAGCCCACCCGGGACTAGCGGCAATGAGCAGTTCTTC
TRBV19,TRBJ2-3,.,TRBD2,CASSASGSGTDTQYF,TGTGCCAGTAGTGCTAGCGGGAGCGGCACAGATACGCAGTATTTT
TRBV7-9,TRBJ1-2,.,TRBD1,CASSSPGTGENYGYTF,TGTGCCAGCAGCTCCCCCGGGACAGGAGAGAACTATGGCTACACCTTC
TRBV19,TRBJ2-3,few,.,CASSIRVGGSTDTQYF,TGTGCCAGTAGTATTAGGGTAGGAGGGAGCACAGATACGCAGTATTTT
TRBV7-9,TRBJ1-1,.,.,CASRAGGIKNTEAFF,TGTGCCAGCAGAGCTGGCGGAATCAAGAACACTGAAGCTTTCTTT
TRBV9,TRBJ2-7,few,TRBD2,CASSAGLAGGEQYF,TGTGCCAGCAGCGCCGGACTAGCGGGAGGCGAGCAGTACTTC
TRBV4-2,TRBJ2-7,.,TRBD1,CASSRAWTGDYEQYF,TGTGCCAGCAGTCGTGCCTGGACAGGGGATTACGAGCAGTACTTC
TRBV7-9,TRBJ2-3,.,.,CASSLGTDTQYF,TGTGCCAGCAGCTTAGGTACAGATACGCAGTATTTT
TRBV4-1,TRBJ2-7,.,.,CASSQTSDGSYEQYF,TGCGCCAGCAGTCAGACCTCGGACGGCTCCTACGAGCAGTACTTC
TRBV28,TRBJ2-2,.,TRBD1,CASSLGRQGQPFF,TGTGCCAGCAGTTTGGGACGACAGGGCCAACCATTTTTT
TRBV27,TRBJ1-6,.,TRBD1,CASSHPGTGRSPLHF,TGTGCCAGCAGTCACCCCGGGACAGGGCGGTCACCCCTCCACTTT
TRBV7-3,TRBJ2-3,.,TRBD2,CASSNRPPSGRATDTQYF,TGTGCCAGCAGCAACCGACCCCCTAGCGGGAGGGCCACAGATACGCAGTATTTT
TRBV7-6,TRBJ1-1,.,TRBD1,CASSLRQGLTTEAFF,TGTGCCAGCAGCCTAAGACAGGGGCTAACCACTGAAGCTTTCTTT
TRBV29-1,TRBJ1-6,few,.,CSPHGPGLAIGSPLHF,TGCAGCCCTCATGGCCCCGGACTGGCCATCGGATCACCCCTCCACTTT